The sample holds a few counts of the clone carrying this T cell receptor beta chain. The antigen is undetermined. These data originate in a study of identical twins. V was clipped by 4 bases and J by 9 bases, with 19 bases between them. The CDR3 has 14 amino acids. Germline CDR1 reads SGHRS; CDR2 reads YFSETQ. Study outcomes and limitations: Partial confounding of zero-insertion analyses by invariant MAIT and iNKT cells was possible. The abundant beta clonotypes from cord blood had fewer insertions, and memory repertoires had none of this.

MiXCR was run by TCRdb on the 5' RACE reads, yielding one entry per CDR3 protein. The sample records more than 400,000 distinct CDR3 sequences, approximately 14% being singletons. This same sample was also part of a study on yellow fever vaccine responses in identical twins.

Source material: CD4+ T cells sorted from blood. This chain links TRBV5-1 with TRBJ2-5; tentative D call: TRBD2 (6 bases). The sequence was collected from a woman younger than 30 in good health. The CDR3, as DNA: TGCGCCAGCAGCCCTGGGGCTATGTGGGAGGCCCAGTACTTC. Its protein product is CASSPGAMWEAQYF.